Following are 18 T cell receptor beta chains from one sample sequenced in a study of post-analysis software for immune sequencing data (dated by TCRdb to between 2014 and 2017). The library was obtained by PCR. Sequencing relied on an Illumina HiSeq 2500. Unique molecular identifiers were incorporated into TCR beta cDNA libraries to reduce PCR and sequencing biases. TCRdb reprocessing: public reads trimmed at Q25 with fastp, clones called with MiXCR, in-frame beta chains kept. Identical CDR3 protein sequences are pooled into one entry, listed with their most common genes and DNA. The sample table lists more than 500,000 distinct CDR3 sequences, 34% of them with a count of one. The top ten constitute around 5.9% of the sample. On the study overall, not on this receptor specifically: Significantly higher frequencies in patients than in controls were found for roughly 5 TRBV segments, including TRBV5-6, TRBV5-1 and TRBV20-1.

Their target antigens are unknown. Sequenced sample: blood. Receptor source: a girl aged 2-17 years with multiple sclerosis.

The J gene is TRBJ1-5, the V gene TRBV9, with D uncertain. Between the trimmed V and J ends, which lost 0 bases and 4 bases, there was a span of 5 bases. Germline lookup yields CDR1 SGDLS and CDR2 YYNGEE. CDR3 length: 13 residues. The CDR3 spells CASSVVSNQPQHF. The CDR3 DNA reads TGTGCCAGCAGCGTAGTCTCAAATCAGCCCCAGCATTTT. Supplemented by reference TRBV9 and TRBJ1-5, the full variable domain reads DSGVTQTPKHLITATGQRVTLRCSPRSGDLSVYWYQQSLDQGLQFLIQYYNGEERAKGNILERFSAQQFPDLHSELNLSSLELGDSALYFCASSVVSNQPQHFGDGTRLSIL.

J is TRBJ1-1 and V is TRBV2; D remains ambiguous. This CDR3 region has 13 residues. CDR1 is SNHLY and CDR2 is FYNNEI in the germline V gene. The ends were cut back, 1 base at V and 3 bases at J, with 6 bases in the middle. CDR3 sequence reads: CASSEGGHTEAFF. The CDR3 nucleotides are TGTGCCAGCAGTGAAGGAGGTCACACTGAAGCTTTCTTT.

In its sample, this clonotype was seen a few times. The chain links TRBV6-5 to TRBJ1-1; the match to TRBD1 covers 8 bases. V was clipped by 6 bases and J by 7 bases; unmatched bases: 25. The CDR3 extends over 19 amino acids. Germline V lookup: CDR1 MNHEY, CDR2 SVGAGI. CDR3 sequence: CASSYGYTPGQEIILEAFF. The DNA of the CDR3 is TGTGCCAGCAGCTATGGTTATACTCCGGGACAGGAGATAATACTTGAAGCTTTCTTT.

This clonotype was recorded a few times. The V gene is TRBV7-6, the J gene TRBJ2-7, with TRBD1 identical over 8 bases. CDR3 length equals 15 residues. The germline CDR1 and CDR2 sequences are SGHVS and FNYEAQ. V lost 2 bases to trimming and J lost 3 bases; unmatched junction nucleotides: 6. CDR3 sequence: CASSLQGTGDYEQYF. DNA for the CDR3: TGTGCCAGCAGCTTACAAGGGACAGGAGACTACGAGCAGTACTTC.

This clonotype was detected only a few times. The chain uses TRBV15 and TRBJ2-3; D is ambiguous. The germline CDR1 and CDR2 sequences are LNHNV and YYDKDF (reference sequence). The V and J ends lost 4 bases and 2 bases respectively, with 10 bases between them. The CDR3 is 14 amino acids. DNA of the CDR3: TGTGCCACCAGCACTTGGACCATCACAGATACGCAGTATTTT. As protein: CATSTWTITDTQYF.

This chain joins TRBV5-1 and TRBJ2-1, with D perhaps assigned TRBD1 or TRBD2 (5 bases each). This CDR3 has 16 amino acids. V shed 0 bases and J shed 12 bases, with 22 bases lying between them. The V gene's germline CDR1 is SGHRS and CDR2 YFSETQ. This CDR3 reads CASSLASLGTTEVQFF. CDR3 sequence (DNA): TGCGCCAGCAGCTTGGCGTCTTTAGGGACGACGGAGGTGCAGTTCTTC. Filled out from reference TRBV5-1 and TRBJ2-1, the complete variable domain reads KAGVTQTPRYLIKTRGQQVTLSCSPISGHRSVSWYQQTPGQGLQFLFEYFSETQRNKGNFPGRFSGRQFSNSRSEMNVSTLELGDSALYLCASSLASLGTTEVQFFGPGTRLTVL.

The gene calls are TRBV7-6 and TRBJ2-1; 13 nucleotides align to TRBD2. Germline CDR1 and CDR2: SGHVS and FNYEAQ. The ends lost 5 bases at V and 6 bases at J; junction bases unmatched: 7. The CDR3 spans 16 residues. The CDR3 DNA sequence: TGTGCCAGCAGCCGATTAACTAGCGGGGGGGCCAATGAGCAGTTCTTC. It specifies CASSRLTSGGANEQFF.

CDR3 in DNA: TGTGCCAGCAGCCAAGAGGGCAGGGAAGAGACCCAGTACTTC. Translated, it gives CASSQEGREETQYF. The V call is TRBV3-1, the J call TRBJ2-5; weak D call: TRBD1 (5 bases). Between the trimmed V and J ends, which lost 0 bases and 3 bases, there was a span of 8 bases. The CDR3 covers 14 residues. Germline lookup yields CDR1 LGHDT and CDR2 YNNKEL (reference sequence).

This clonotype was observed a handful of times. The genes are TRBV7-3 and TRBJ1-2, with a tentative D call TRBD1 (6 bases). CDR1 is SGHTA and CDR2 is FQGTGA in the germline V gene. Trimming stripped 2 bases from V and 4 bases from J, with 14 bases between. The length of the CDR3 is 15 residues. For the CDR3, the DNA is TGTGCCAGCAGCTTATTGTCGACAGGTGGCTATGGCTACACCTTC. This gives the protein CASSLLSTGGYGYTF.

The rearrangement uses TRBV3-1 and TRBJ1-6; 8 bases align to TRBD1. From germline, CDR1 is LGHDT and CDR2 YNNKEL (reference sequence). J lost 7 bases, V lost 2 bases, and 4 bases had no gene match. The CDR3 is 15 amino acids. The CDR3 is CASSQRSGGNSPLHF. CDR3 coding DNA: TGTGCCAGCAGCCAACGGTCAGGGGGCAATTCACCCCTCCACTTT.

The chain uses TRBV6-5 and TRBJ2-5; D might be TRBD1 or TRBD2, each matching 5 bases. The CDR3 contains 13 residues. CDR1 and CDR2 from the germline V gene are MNHEY and SVGAGI. With 10 bases removed from V and 1 base from J, the gap between germline ends came to 13 bases. CDR3 bases: TGTGCCACAATCGGGGCAGGCCAAGAGACCCAGTACTTC. Translated, it gives CATIGAGQETQYF.

This clonotype occurred a few times. This chain connects TRBV7-9 to TRBJ1-1; D ambiguous. In germline, CDR1 is SEHNR, CDR2 FQNEAQ (reference sequence). The CDR3 sequence is 13 residues long. V lost 3 bases, J lost 3 bases, and 8 bases lay in between. The CDR3 region has the DNA TGTGCCAGCAGCTTCGCATCTGACACTGAAGCTTTCTTT. Residues: CASSFASDTEAFF.

The chain uses TRBV29-1 and TRBJ1-2; 10 nucleotides align to TRBD1. J lost 7 bases, V lost 6 bases, and 8 bases had no gene match. This CDR3 has 13 amino acids. Germline CDR1 reads SQVTM; CDR2 reads ANQGSEA. CDR3 DNA sequence: TGCAGCGTACTCGGGGACAGGGGAAGTGGCTACACCTTC. The encoded protein is CSVLGDRGSGYTF.

The chain uses TRBV24-1 and TRBJ2-1, with D perhaps TRBD1 or TRBD2 (6 bases each). CDR3 length: 15 residues. Trimming removed 0 bases from V and 9 bases from J, with 14 bases in between. Germline CDR1 is KGHDR and CDR2 is SFDVKD. As DNA, the CDR3 is TGTGCCACCAGTGATTTGCAACGGGGGCTGGGTGAGCAGTTCTTC. Translation: CATSDLQRGLGEQFF.

This clonotype showed up just once. The chain is built from TRBV6-2 or TRBV6-3 and TRBJ1-2; D gene uncertain. This CDR3 spans 12 amino acids. The V and J ends lost 4 bases and 3 bases respectively, with 6 bases between them. The germline V gene encodes CDR1 MNHEY and CDR2 SVGEGT. CDR3 nucleotide sequence: TGTGCCAGCAGTTGGAGCTACTATGGCTACACCTTC. This translates into CASSWSYYGYTF.

A few counts support this clonotype. This chain uses TRBV10-3 with TRBJ2-7; TRBD1 matches 8 bases. CDR1 and CDR2 (germline): ENHRY, SYGVKD. The V segment lost 4 bases and the J segment 2 bases; nucleotides outside the gene matches: 16. CDR3 length equals 18 residues. CDR3 DNA: TGTGCCATCAGTGGCCCAAGGGGAACAGGGGGGCTCACCTACGAGCAGTACTTC. It translates to CAISGPRGTGGLTYEQYF.

The chain combines TRBV5-1 with TRBJ1-1; TRBD1 might be the D (5 bases). Per germline, CDR1 SGHRS and CDR2 YFSETQ. The CDR3 is 14 residues long. V lost 4 bases to trimming and J lost 0 bases, with 10 bases between them. CDR3 sequence (DNA): TGCGCCAGCAGCGCAGGGACGGTGAACACTGAAGCTTTCTTT. Its translation is CASSAGTVNTEAFF.

J is TRBJ2-3 and V is TRBV5-1; tentative D call: TRBD2 (6 bases). This CDR3 region has 18 residues. From germline, CDR1 is SGHRS and CDR2 YFSETQ. V was trimmed by 1 base and J by 2 bases, leaving 20 bases between them. The CDR3 DNA is TGCGCCAGCAGCTTGAATTCCGGACTATCAACCTCCACAGATACGCAGTATTTT. This gives the protein CASSLNSGLSTSTDTQYF.